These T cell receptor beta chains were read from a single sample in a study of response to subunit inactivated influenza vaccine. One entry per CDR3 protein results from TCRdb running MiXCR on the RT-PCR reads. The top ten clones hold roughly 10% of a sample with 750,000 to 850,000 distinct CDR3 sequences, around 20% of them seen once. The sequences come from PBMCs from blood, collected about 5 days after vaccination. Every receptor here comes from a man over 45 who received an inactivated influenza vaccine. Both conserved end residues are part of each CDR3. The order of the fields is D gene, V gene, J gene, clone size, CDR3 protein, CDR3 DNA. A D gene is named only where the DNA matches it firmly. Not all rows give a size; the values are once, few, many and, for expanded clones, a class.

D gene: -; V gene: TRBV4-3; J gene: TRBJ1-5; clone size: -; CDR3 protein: CASSPLSGDNQPQHF; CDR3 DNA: TGCGCCAGCAGCCCCCTTTCGGGAGACAATCAGCCCCAGCATTTT
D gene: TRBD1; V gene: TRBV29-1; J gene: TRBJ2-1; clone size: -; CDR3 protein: CSVRPTGQGAYNEQFF; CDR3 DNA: TGCAGCGTTAGGCCTACGGGACAGGGGGCTTACAATGAGCAGTTCTTC
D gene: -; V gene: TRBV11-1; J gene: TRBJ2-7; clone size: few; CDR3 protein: CASSLVYGFGSEQYF; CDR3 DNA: TGTGCCAGCAGCTTAGTATACGGTTTTGGAAGCGAGCAGTACTTC
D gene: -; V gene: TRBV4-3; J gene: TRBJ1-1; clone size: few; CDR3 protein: CASSQATGANTEAFF; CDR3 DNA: TGCGCCAGCAGCCAAGCGACAGGCGCGAACACTGAAGCTTTCTTT
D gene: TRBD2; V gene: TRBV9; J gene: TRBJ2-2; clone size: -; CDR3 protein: CASSDLAGEGTGELFF; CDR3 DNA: TGTGCCAGCAGCGACCTAGCGGGAGAGGGCACCGGGGAGCTGTTTTTT
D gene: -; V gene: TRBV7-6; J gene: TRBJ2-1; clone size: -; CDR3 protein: CASSKTGTSFNEQFF; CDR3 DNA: TGTGCCAGCAGTAAAACAGGGACATCATTCAATGAGCAGTTCTTC
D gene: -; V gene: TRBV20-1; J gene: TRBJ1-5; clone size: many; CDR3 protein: CSAREPNQPQHF; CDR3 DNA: TGCAGTGCTAGAGAACCCAATCAGCCCCAGCATTTT
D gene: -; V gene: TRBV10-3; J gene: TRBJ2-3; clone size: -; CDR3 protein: CAISEPGISTDTQYF; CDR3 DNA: TGTGCCATCAGCGAACCAGGGATTAGCACAGATACGCAGTATTTT
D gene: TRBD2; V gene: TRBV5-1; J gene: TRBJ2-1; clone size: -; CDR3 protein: CASSHSSGSIYEQFF; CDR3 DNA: TGCGCCAGCAGCCACTCTAGCGGGAGTATTTATGAGCAGTTCTTC
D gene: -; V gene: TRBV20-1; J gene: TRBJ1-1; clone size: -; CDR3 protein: CSARQVNTEAFF; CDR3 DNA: TGCAGTGCGAGACAAGTGAACACTGAAGCTTTCTTT
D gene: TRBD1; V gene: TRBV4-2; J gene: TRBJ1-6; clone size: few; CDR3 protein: CASSQDRFRGQGVAPLHF; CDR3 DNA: TGTGCCAGCAGCCAAGATAGGTTTCGGGGACAGGGTGTTGCACCCCTCCACTTT
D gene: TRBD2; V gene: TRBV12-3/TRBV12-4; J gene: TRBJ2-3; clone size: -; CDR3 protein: CASSTRLAGRTDTQYF; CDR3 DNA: TGTGCCAGCAGTACCCGACTAGCGGGGAGAACAGATACGCAGTATTTT
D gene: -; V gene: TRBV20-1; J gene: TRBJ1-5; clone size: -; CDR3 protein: CSAREDGRGNQPQHF; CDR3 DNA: TGCAGTGCTAGAGAGGACGGACGGGGAAATCAGCCCCAGCATTTT
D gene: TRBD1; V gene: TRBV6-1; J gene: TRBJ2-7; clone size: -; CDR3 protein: CASSTRDSAYEQYF; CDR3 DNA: TGTGCCAGCAGTACCCGGGACAGTGCCTACGAGCAGTACTTC
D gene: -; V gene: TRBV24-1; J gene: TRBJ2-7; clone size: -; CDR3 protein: CATSPSDGLEQYF; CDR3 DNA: TGTGCCACCAGTCCTAGTGATGGACTCGAGCAGTACTTC
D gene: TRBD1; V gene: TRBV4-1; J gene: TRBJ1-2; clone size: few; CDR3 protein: CASSSRDRVDGYTF; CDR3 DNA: TGCGCCAGCAGCTCCCGGGACAGGGTAGATGGCTACACCTTC
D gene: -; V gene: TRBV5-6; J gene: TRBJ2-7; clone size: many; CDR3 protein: CASSLYGNYEQYF; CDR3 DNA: TGTGCCAGCAGCTTGTACGGCAACTACGAGCAGTACTTC
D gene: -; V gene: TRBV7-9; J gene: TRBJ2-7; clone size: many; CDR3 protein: CASSRRDGSYEQYF; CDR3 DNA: TGTGCCAGCAGCCGTAGGGACGGCTCCTACGAGCAGTACTTC
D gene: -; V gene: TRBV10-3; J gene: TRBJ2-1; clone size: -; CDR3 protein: CAISAGKPYEQFF; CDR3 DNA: TGTGCCATCAGTGCAGGCAAGCCCTATGAGCAGTTCTTC
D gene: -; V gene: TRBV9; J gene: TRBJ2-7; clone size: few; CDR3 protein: CASSPGGVLEYEQYF; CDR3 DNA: TGTGCCAGCAGCCCAGGGGGGGTGCTAGAGTACGAGCAGTACTTC
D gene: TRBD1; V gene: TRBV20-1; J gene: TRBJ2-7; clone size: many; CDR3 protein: CSASRGRSYEQYF; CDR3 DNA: TGCAGTGCTAGCAGGGGGCGGTCCTACGAGCAGTACTTC
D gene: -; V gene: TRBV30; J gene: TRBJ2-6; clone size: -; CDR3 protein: CAWGSGTFGANVLTF; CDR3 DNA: TGTGCCTGGGGTTCTGGGACTTTTGGGGCCAACGTCCTGACTTTC
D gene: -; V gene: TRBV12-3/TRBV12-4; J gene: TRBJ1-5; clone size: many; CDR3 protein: CASTNNRYHSNQPQHF; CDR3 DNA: TGTGCCAGCACCAACAACAGGTATCATAGCAATCAGCCCCAGCATTTT
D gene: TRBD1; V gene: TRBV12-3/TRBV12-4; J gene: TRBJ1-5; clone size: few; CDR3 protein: CASSLVDFHRGGDQPQHF; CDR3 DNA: TGTGCCAGCAGTTTAGTAGATTTCCACAGGGGAGGCGATCAGCCCCAGCATTTT
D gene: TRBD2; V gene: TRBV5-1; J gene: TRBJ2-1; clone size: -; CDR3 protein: CASSLTSGGGSGEQFF; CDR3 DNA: TGCGCCAGCAGCCTCACTAGCGGGGGGGGGAGCGGTGAGCAGTTCTTC
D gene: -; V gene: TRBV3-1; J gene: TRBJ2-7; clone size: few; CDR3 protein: CASSDYVSYEQYF; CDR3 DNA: TGTGCCAGCAGCGATTATGTCTCCTACGAGCAGTACTTC
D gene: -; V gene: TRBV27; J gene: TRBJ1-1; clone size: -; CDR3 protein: CASKKLGRTEAFF; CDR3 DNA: TGTGCCAGCAAAAAGTTGGGAAGAACTGAAGCTTTCTTT